The T cell receptor (beta chain) under discussion was sequenced for a study of blood T cell repertoires in COVID-19. About the study: Samples of COVID-19 (acute and convalescent) were obtained from the United States, Italy and Spain. T cells, B-cell-depleted T cells, or PBMCs supplied cDNA or gDNA.

J gave up 6 bases and V 4 bases, and 8 bases lay outside the gene matches. The CDR3 covers 15 residues. The germline CDR1 and CDR2 sequences are SGHRS and YFSETQ. In the original analysis: Nucleated cell counts were estimated from reference gene primer amplification. Sequenced by immunoSEQ multiplex PCR; TCRdb stores in-frame clones only, minus some. The DNA gave D and trimming, while V, J and clone size come from that table. This table has roughly 440,000 clones, about nine tenths appearing once. Seattle's cohort entered during active infection and was followed longitudinally. The sample consisted of peripheral blood. The clonotype was recovered from a woman in her fifties or sixties with COVID-19, enrolled during active disease. The chain carries TRBV5-1 and TRBJ2-2; 8 bases match TRBD1. The CDR3 bases are TGCGCCAGCAGCACCGGACAGGGTGGTGCCGGGGAGCTGTTTTTT. This encodes CASSTGQGGAGELFF.